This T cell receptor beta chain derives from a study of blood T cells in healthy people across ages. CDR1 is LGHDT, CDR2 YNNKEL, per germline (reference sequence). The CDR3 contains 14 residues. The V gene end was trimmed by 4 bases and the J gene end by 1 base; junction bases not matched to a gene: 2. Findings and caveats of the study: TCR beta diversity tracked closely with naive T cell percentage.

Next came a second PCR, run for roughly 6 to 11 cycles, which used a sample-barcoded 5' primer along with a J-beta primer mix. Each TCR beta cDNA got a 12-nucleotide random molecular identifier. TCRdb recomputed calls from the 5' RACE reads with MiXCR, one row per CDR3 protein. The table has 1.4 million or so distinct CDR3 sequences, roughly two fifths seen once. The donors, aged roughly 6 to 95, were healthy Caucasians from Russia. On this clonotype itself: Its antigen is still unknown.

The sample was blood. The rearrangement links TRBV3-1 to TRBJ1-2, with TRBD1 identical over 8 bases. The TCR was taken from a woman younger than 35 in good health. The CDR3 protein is CASSPGQDNYGYTF. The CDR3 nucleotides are TGTGCCAGCAGCCCGGGACAGGATAACTATGGCTACACCTTC.